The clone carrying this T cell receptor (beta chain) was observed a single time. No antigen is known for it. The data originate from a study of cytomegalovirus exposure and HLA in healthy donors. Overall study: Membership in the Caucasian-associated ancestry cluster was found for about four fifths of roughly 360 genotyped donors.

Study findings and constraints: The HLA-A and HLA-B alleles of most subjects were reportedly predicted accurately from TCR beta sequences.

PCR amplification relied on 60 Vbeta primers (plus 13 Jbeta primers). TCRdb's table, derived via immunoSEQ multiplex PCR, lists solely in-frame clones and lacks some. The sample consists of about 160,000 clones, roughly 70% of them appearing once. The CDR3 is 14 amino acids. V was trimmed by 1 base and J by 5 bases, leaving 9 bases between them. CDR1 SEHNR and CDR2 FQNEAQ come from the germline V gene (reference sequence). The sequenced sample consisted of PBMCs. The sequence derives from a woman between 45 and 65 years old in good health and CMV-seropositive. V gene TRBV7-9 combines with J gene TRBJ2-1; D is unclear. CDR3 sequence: CASSLVNRDNEQFF. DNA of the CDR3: TGTGCCAGCAGCTTAGTGAACAGAGACAATGAGCAGTTCTTC.